The 6 T cell receptor beta chains below come from one sample, sequenced in a study of T-cell reconstitution after alpha-beta-depleted transplantation in children. As it was prepared, the TCRbeta library received unique molecular identifiers. TCRdb used MiXCR to reprocess the PCR reads, holding one entry per CDR3 protein. In the table there are hundreds of thousands of distinct CDR3 sequences, around 15% of which are singletons. Specimen: PBMCs, mostly from graft donor cells, collected 360 days after TCRalphabeta/CD19-depleted stem cell transplant. These receptors all come from a male patient aged 2 to 9 who had a stem cell transplant for acute lymphoblastic leukemia, so the T cells may come from the graft donor.

This clonotype was observed a handful of times. This rearrangement joins TRBV12-3 or TRBV12-4 to TRBJ2-2; D is tentatively TRBD1 or TRBD2 (5 bases each). V dropped 8 bases and J dropped 8 bases, with 12 bases sitting between them. The CDR3 is 12 residues long. CDR3 in DNA: TGTGCCAGCGCTGGGGGAAATGGGGAGCTGTTTTTT. Amino acid sequence: CASAGGNGELFF.

The V and J genes are TRBV25-1 and TRBJ2-7; D may be TRBD1 (5 bases). V was shortened by 7 bases and J by 11 bases, with 18 bases between the two germline ends. The CDR3 is 12 amino acids. Germline lookup yields CDR1 MGHDK and CDR2 SYGVNS. CDR3 region: CASILSRGEEYF. The DNA for the CDR3 is TGTGCCAGCATTCTTTCAAGGGGTGAAGAGTACTTC.

The chain has TRBV20-1 and TRBJ2-5; 7 bases line up with TRBD1. Germline CDR1 is DFQATT and CDR2 is SNEGSKA (reference sequence). This CDR3 has 15 residues. J gave up 3 bases and V 6 bases, and 13 bases lay outside the gene matches. The CDR3 coding sequence is TGCAGTGCAACAGGAACAGGGGCCCCTGAAGAGACCCAGTACTTC. Translated: CSATGTGAPEETQYF.

This sequence joins TRBV6-1 and TRBJ1-5; no definite D call. This CDR3 has 17 amino acids. V lost 5 bases and J 2 bases, leaving 19 bases between the germline ends. Germline lookup yields CDR1 MNHNS and CDR2 SASEGT. The CDR3 sequence is CASSRRSGSNGNQPQHF. CDR3 bases: TGTGCCAGCAGTCGACGCTCAGGATCTAATGGCAATCAGCCCCAGCATTTT.

The sample holds a few counts of this clonotype. The chain is built from TRBV12-3 or TRBV12-4 and TRBJ2-7, with TRBD2 matching over 7 bases. The CDR3 extends over 13 amino acids. Unmatched junction bases numbered 3, after V lost 3 bases and J lost 4 bases. The CDR3 bases are TGTGCCAGCAGTTTTGGGGGGGTTTACGAGCAGTACTTC. The encoded protein is CASSFGGVYEQYF.

This clonotype appeared a few times. The V call is TRBV2, the J call TRBJ2-5; D not resolved. CDR1 is SNHLY, CDR2 FYNNEI, per germline. CDR3 length equals 14 residues. The V gene lost 5 bases and the J gene lost 0 bases, with 10 bases spanning the gap. The CDR3, as DNA: TGTGCCAGCAGTCCGCCCCGCTACCAAGAGACCCAGTACTTC. This codes for CASSPPRYQETQYF.